The 2 T cell receptor beta chains given below trace back to one sample, sequenced in a study of blood T cells in healthy people across ages. A second PCR, run for roughly 7 to 11 cycles, used a sample-barcoded 5' primer plus a J-beta primer mix. MiXCR was run by TCRdb on the 5' RACE reads, yielding one entry per CDR3 protein. This sample carries roughly 1.6 million distinct CDR3 sequences, roughly 32% of them seen once, and the ten largest clones take about 11%. Sequencing input: blood. The receptor set was obtained from a woman aged 25 to 39 in good health.

This clonotype was detected only a few times. The chain uses TRBV24-1 and TRBJ2-1, with 10 bases that match TRBD2. The CDR3 runs 16 residues. Trimming at V came to 3 bases and at J to 5 bases, leaving 6 bases not matched to a gene. The germline gives CDR1 KGHDR, CDR2 SFDVKD. The CDR3 region is CATSDPTSGVDNEQFF. The CDR3 DNA is TGTGCCACCAGTGATCCAACTAGCGGGGTCGACAATGAGCAGTTCTTC.

The chain combines TRBV2 with TRBJ1-2; D is possibly TRBD1 (6 bases). Trimming cost V 3 bases and J 4 bases, with 12 bases left between them. The CDR3 runs to 14 residues. Germline assignment: CDR1 SNHLY and CDR2 FYNNEI. CDR3 sequence (DNA): TGTGCCAGCAGTGACGCAGGGGCGGCCTATGGCTACACCTTC. It specifies CASSDAGAAYGYTF. Filled out from reference TRBV2 and TRBJ1-2, the complete variable domain reads EPEVTQTPSHQVTQMGQEVILRCVPISNHLYFYWYRQILGQKVEFLVSFYNNEISEKSEIFDDQFSVERPDGSNFTLKIRSTKLEDSAMYFCASSDAGAAYGYTFGSGTRLTVV.